This TCR beta chain was sequenced during a study of T cells in Graves' hyperthyroidism and ophthalmopathy. Amplification yielded TCR beta CDR3 regions, with RNA transcripts as the source. During a first-round RT-PCR of the TCR CDR3, the HTBI primer set was used. TCRdb reanalysed the multiplex PCR reads using MiXCR and keeps one entry per CDR3 protein. The sample has approximately 46,000 distinct CDR3 sequences, more than 40% seen once. Remarks on this clonotype: An end of the junction does not agree with germline; a read error may underlie this.

Uncontrolled infection, other autoimmune disease, pregnancy or lactation led to exclusion. Orbital computed tomography, thyroid ultrasound, serum thyroxine and TRAb, and clinical symptoms together informed the diagnoses. This CDR3 contains 15 residues. The chain carries TRBV12-3 or TRBV12-4 and TRBJ2-3; 7 bases fit TRBD2. Sample: peripheral blood or thyroid tissue (not recorded which). The clonotype was recovered from a woman aged 45-60 years with Graves' hyperthyroidism. CDR3 in DNA: TGTACCAGCAGTCCCCGGGACTATCACACAGATACGCAGTATTTT. Its translation: CTSSPRDYHTDTQYF.